The source of this TCR beta chain is a study of shared clonotypes between healthy human individuals. Study-wide results and caveats: Naive CD4 clonotypes overlapped across a few donors at 4.5% to 5.5%. All-four-donor shared clonotypes had higher generation probabilities than non-shared clonotypes did. Sorted-subset samples were not fully sequenced, rarefaction indicated. Naive subsets tended to show greater estimated richness than memory subsets.

TCRdb keeps only in-frame clones here, not all; method: immunoSEQ multiplex PCR. The table has about 2.1 million clones, 93% seen once. Details on this clone: The antigen is undetermined. Other DNA sequences in the same sample also yield this CDR3.

Terminally differentiated effector memory CD45RA+ cells were excluded from the naive CD8 cells, which were CD45RO-negative and positively selected for CCR7. Germline CDR1 LGHNT, CDR2 FRNRAP. The V end lost 6 bases, the J end lost 4 bases, and 15 bases lay between the germline ends. The CDR3 extends over 14 amino acids. The sequenced material came from naive CD8+ T cells from PBMCs. The TCR was taken from a man younger than 35 in good health. Some clones in this sample may be carry-over from other donors' samples. The chain uses TRBV12-5 and TRBJ1-1; D unclear. In DNA form, the CDR3 reads TGTGCTAGTGGCTTAACTCCTCGGGTCACTGAAGCTTTCTTT. Translated, it gives CASGLTPRVTEAFF. The full variable domain, with the rest looked up from reference TRBV12-5 and TRBJ1-1, is DARVTQTPRHKVTEMGQEVTMRCQPILGHNTVFWYRQTMMQGLELLAYFRNRAPLDDSGMPKDRFSAEMPDATLATLKIQPSEPRDSAVYFCASGLTPRVTEAFFGQGTRLTVV.